One and the same sample provided the 13 T cell receptor beta chains below, sequenced in a study of T cell responses to AZD1222 COVID-19 vaccine. Profiling relied on immunoSEQ multiplex PCR, and the TCRdb table lists in-frame clones only, not all of them. Of 100,000 or so clones detected, 88% appear once; the ten largest clones hold about 1.8%. This specimen was peripheral blood, taken on day 0 of AZD1222 vaccination. These receptor sequences come from an adult in good health.

CDR3 coding DNA: TGTGCCAGCATGGACAGAACTAACTATGGCTACACCTTC. Its translation: CASMDRTNYGYTF. This chain links TRBV28 with TRBJ1-2, with a tentative D call TRBD1 (6 bases). CDR1 and CDR2 from the germline V gene are MDHEN and SYDVKM. Trimming stripped 7 bases from V and 0 bases from J, with 9 bases between. CDR3 size: 13 residues.

The chain couples TRBV4-3 to TRBJ1-5; TRBD1 might be the D (5 bases). Germline V gene data show CDR1 as LGHNA and CDR2 as YSLEER. The CDR3 consists of 15 residues. Trimming pared 2 bases from V and 5 bases from J, leaving 13 bases between. Here the CDR3 DNA reads TGCGCCAGCAGCCAAACCCAGGGTACCCATCAGCCCCAGCATTTT. Its protein product is CASSQTQGTHQPQHF.

V is TRBV28 and J is TRBJ1-5; 7 bases map to TRBD1. Germline assignment: CDR1 MDHEN and CDR2 SYDVKM. This CDR3 spans 16 amino acids. V was pared by 6 bases and J by 0 bases, with 8 bases of the junction left unmatched. This CDR3 is CASRKPGQYSNQPQHF. As DNA, the CDR3 is TGTGCCAGCAGGAAGCCGGGACAGTATAGCAATCAGCCCCAGCATTTT. The whole variable domain, remainder taken from reference TRBV28 and TRBJ1-5, is DVKVTQSSRYLVKRTGEKVFLECVQDMDHENMFWYRQDPGLGLRLIYFSYDVKMKEKGDIPEGYSVSREKKERFSLILESASTNQTSMYLCASRKPGQYSNQPQHFGDGTRLSIL.

The chain couples TRBV6-5 to TRBJ2-1; D possibly corresponds to TRBD1 (6 bases). Germline-derived CDR1 and CDR2 are MNHEY and SVGAGI. Trimming left V 3 bases short and J 0 bases short, with 12 bases between. The CDR3 is 16 residues long. In DNA, the CDR3 is TGTGCCAGCAGTTATGTCAGGACAGTCTCCTACAATGAGCAGTTCTTC. Amino acids: CASSYVRTVSYNEQFF.

The chain combines TRBV4-1 with TRBJ2-1, with unresolved D. Trimming pared 4 bases from V and 6 bases from J, leaving 13 bases between. Germline CDR1 and CDR2: MGHRA and YSYEKL. This CDR3 has 14 amino acids. CDR3 in DNA: TGCGCCAGCAGCCCTATGGTAGTTAGCAATGAGCAGTTCTTC. Encoded protein: CASSPMVVSNEQFF.

The chain has TRBV6-5 and TRBJ1-1; 8 bases line up with TRBD1. Germline CDR1 reads MNHEY; CDR2 reads SVGAGI. The CDR3 runs to 15 residues. The junction had 8 bases not matched to a gene; V was cut back by 2 bases and J by 6 bases. For the CDR3, the DNA is TGTGCCAGCAGTTACCCTGGACAGGGCCAGTCTGAAGCTTTCTTT. This gives the protein CASSYPGQGQSEAFF.

The chain links TRBV10-3 to TRBJ1-5; D possibly corresponds to TRBD1 (5 bases). The CDR3 consists of 14 residues. Germline V CDR1 and CDR2: ENHRY, SYGVKD. V lost 3 bases and J 2 bases, leaving 8 bases between the germline ends. The CDR3 protein is CAISDRVGNQPQHF. CDR3 sequence (DNA): TGTGCCATCAGTGACAGGGTAGGCAATCAGCCCCAGCATTTT.

The rearrangement joins TRBV19 to TRBJ2-1, with D perhaps matching TRBD1 (5 bases). The germline gives CDR1 LNHDA, CDR2 SQIVND (reference sequence). The V gene lost 4 bases and the J gene lost 3 bases, with 13 bases spanning the gap. The CDR3 totals 15 residues. The CDR3 loop is CASSTRAPVYNEQFF. The DNA for the CDR3 is TGTGCCAGTAGTACCAGGGCCCCCGTCTACAATGAGCAGTTCTTC.

This clone was recorded only once. This chain uses TRBV3-1 (or the pseudogene TRBV3-2) with TRBJ2-6; D is possibly TRBD2 (5 bases). V lost 0 bases and J 2 bases, leaving 8 bases between the germline ends. There are 16 residues in the CDR3. Germline values: CDR1 LGHDT, CDR2 YNNKEL (reference sequence). CDR3 protein: CASSQDGVAGANVLTF. For the CDR3, the DNA is TGTGCCAGCAGCCAAGACGGGGTCGCTGGGGCCAACGTCCTGACTTTC.

The count of this clone is one. The rearrangement uses TRBV4-3 and TRBJ1-1; D gene unclear. Between the trimmed V and J ends, which lost 1 base and 1 base, there was a span of 10 bases. The CDR3 has 15 amino acids. Germline V gives CDR1 LGHNA, CDR2 YSLEER. This CDR3 reads CASSQGIERNTEAFF. CDR3 DNA: TGCGCCAGCAGCCAAGGTATCGAGCGGAACACTGAAGCTTTCTTT.

The chain joins TRBV28 to TRBJ1-2; possibly TRBD1 for D (5 bases). Trimming pared 3 bases from V and 7 bases from J, leaving 12 bases between. Germline loops: CDR1 MDHEN, CDR2 SYDVKM. This CDR3 spans 13 amino acids. CDR3 residues: CASSFPQGGGYTF. CDR3 DNA: TGTGCCAGCAGTTTCCCTCAGGGTGGTGGCTACACCTTC.

J is TRBJ2-7 and V is TRBV7-8; 14 nucleotides align to TRBD2. This CDR3 has 16 residues. Germline assignment: CDR1 SGHVS and CDR2 FQNEAQ. V gave up 3 bases and J gave up 5 bases; unmatched junction bases: 6. CDR3: CASSLTSGRAVDEQYF. The DNA of the CDR3 is TGTGCCAGCAGCTTGACTAGCGGGAGGGCCGTCGACGAGCAGTACTTC.

The rearrangement joins TRBV28 to TRBJ1-5; D gene ambiguous. The CDR3 is 15 amino acids. V lost 10 bases, J lost 5 bases, and 21 bases lay in between. Germline V CDR1 and CDR2: MDHEN, SYDVKM. Here the CDR3 reads CATAWESSGDQPQHF. DNA of the CDR3: TGTGCCACCGCGTGGGAAAGTTCAGGTGATCAGCCCCAGCATTTT.